The 4 T cell receptor beta chains given below trace back to one sample, sequenced in a study of T cells in Graves' hyperthyroidism and ophthalmopathy. Researchers took RNA transcripts and amplified the TCR beta CDR3 regions from them. Researchers ran a first-round RT-PCR on the TCR CDR3 using the HTBI primer set. TCRdb used MiXCR to reprocess the multiplex PCR reads, holding one entry per CDR3 protein. This table holds about 200,000 distinct CDR3 sequences, around 17% found once. Sequencing was carried out using blood. All receptors derive from a man aged 40-49 years with Graves' hyperthyroidism.

This chain links TRBV6-2 or TRBV6-3 with TRBJ2-3, with 12 bases matching TRBD2. The J segment lost 5 bases and the V segment lost 0 bases, leaving 6 bases of the junction unmatched. The CDR3 is 17 amino acids. In germline, CDR1 is MNHEY, CDR2 SVGEGT. The CDR3 DNA sequence: TGTGCCAGCAGTTACTCGCTAGCGGGGGGGGCGCGAGATACGCAGTATTTT. This encodes CASSYSLAGGARDTQYF.

Ten or more counts support this clonotype. The chain is built from TRBV4-3 and TRBJ2-1; 11 positions agree with TRBD2. The CDR3 runs to 18 residues. V lost 1 base, J lost 4 bases, and 9 bases stayed unmatched. Germline loops: CDR1 LGHNA, CDR2 YSLEER. CDR3 coding DNA: TGCGCCAGCAGCCAAGTTTTTAGCGGGGGGGCCTCGTACAATGAGCAGTTCTTC. Encoded protein: CASSQVFSGGASYNEQFF.

The rearrangement links TRBV9 to TRBJ2-7; D is ambiguous. CDR3 length: 14 amino acids. The germline V and J ends were trimmed by 0 bases and 3 bases, with 10 bases remaining between them. Germline loops: CDR1 SGDLS, CDR2 YYNGEE. CDR3 bases: TGTGCCAGCAGCGTAGGGCTGGAAATCTACGAGCAGTACTTC. This encodes CASSVGLEIYEQYF.

Comment on this clonotype: A junction end diverges from the germline sequence, so it may reflect a read error. The V gene is TRBV7-2, the J gene TRBJ2-1; D gene ambiguous. The CDR3 totals 13 residues. The germline V gene has CDR1 SGHTA and CDR2 FQGNSA. The CDR3 is CASSLTEYNEKFF. The DNA for the CDR3 is TGTGCCAGCAGCTTGACGGAATACAATGAGAAGTTCTTC. Supplemented by reference TRBV7-2 and TRBJ2-1, the full variable domain reads GAGVSQSPSNKVTEKGKDVELRCDPISGHTALYWYRQSLGQGLEFLIYFQGNSAPDKSGLPSDRFSAERTGGSVSTLTIQRTQQEDSAVYLCASSLTEYNEKFFGPGTRLTVL.